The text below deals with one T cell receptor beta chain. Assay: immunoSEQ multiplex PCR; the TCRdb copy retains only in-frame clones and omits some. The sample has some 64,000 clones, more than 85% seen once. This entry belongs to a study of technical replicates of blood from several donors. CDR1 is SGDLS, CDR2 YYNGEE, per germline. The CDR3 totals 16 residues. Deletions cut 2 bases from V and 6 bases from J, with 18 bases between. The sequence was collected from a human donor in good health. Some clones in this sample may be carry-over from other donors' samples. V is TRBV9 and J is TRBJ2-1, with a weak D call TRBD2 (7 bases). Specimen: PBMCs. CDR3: CASSVGHWRGPNEQFF. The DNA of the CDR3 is TGTGCCAGCAGCGTGGGCCACTGGCGGGGGCCCAATGAGCAGTTCTTC.